This TCR beta chain was sequenced during a study of radiation and T cells in renal cell carcinoma. The time point here: blood 2 weeks post-SBRT. Stated treatment: 15 Gy SBRT to primary tumor, nephrectomy 4 weeks later. The method was immunoSEQ multiplex PCR; TCRdb's version includes in-frame clones alone and lacks a portion of them. Here the sample spans around 120,000 clones, approximately 78% being singletons. CDR3 size: 14 residues. Trimming took 1 base from V and 2 from J, leaving 9 bases between them. The V gene's germline CDR1 is SGHNT and CDR2 YYREEE (reference sequence). The V gene is TRBV5-4, the J gene TRBJ1-2; D call uncertain. The receptor was derived from a woman aged 60-75 years with renal cell carcinoma. The sequences come from blood, collected from a patient whose treatment included radiotherapy and nephrectomy. DNA of the CDR3: TGTGCCAGCAGCTTGTCGGCCGGAAACTATGGCTACACCTTC. Translated, it gives CASSLSAGNYGYTF.